This T cell receptor (beta chain) appears in the sequencing data of a study of blood T cell repertoires in COVID-19. Only one count was recorded for this clone. The assay was immunoSEQ multiplex PCR, and TCRdb's table has in-frame clones only and misses some. The profile shows 250,000 to 400,000 clones, about 87% of them singletons. While infection was still active, Seattle patients were enrolled and then followed longitudinally. The sequenced sample consisted of peripheral blood. The origin of this receptor is a woman aged 30 to 39 with COVID-19, enrolled during active disease.

The CDR3 loop is CASSIEAEYGYTF. The CDR3 DNA is TGTGCCAGTAGTATCGAGGCAGAGTATGGCTACACCTTC. The chain recombines TRBV19 with TRBJ1-2, with unresolved D. CDR3 length: 13 amino acids. Germline CDR1 reads LNHDA; CDR2 reads SQIVND (reference sequence). V lost 3 bases, J lost 5 bases, and 10 bases lay in between.